The clone carrying this T cell receptor beta chain was seen more than once but under ten times. Its matching antigen is unknown. This sample was taken from a study of beta chain features in type 1 diabetes. The isolated RNA, all of it, was reverse transcribed, so expressed TCRB transcripts were what got sequenced. Profiled with immunoSEQ multiplex PCR; TCRdb holds only in-frame clones, not every one. The table records 400,000 or so clones, over 9% of them present only once. Study-wide points: When VDJ junctions were examined, type 1 diabetes patients showed fewer insertions and more deletions. There was a moderate but significant shortening of TCRB CDR3s in all four CD4+ subsets of Type 1 diabetes patients. Any HLA type influence on TCRB rearrangement was left unresolved here.

Naive, central memory, regulatory and stem cell-like memory cells within the CD4+ compartment were sorted using CD45RO/CCR7/CD25/CD127/CD95/CD27. Specimen: central memory CD4+ T cells from blood. The sequence was collected from a man aged 25 to 45 with type 1 diabetes.

The CDR3 here is CASSPPQGTGELFF. The CDR3 nucleotides read TGTGCCAGCAGCCCCCCACAGGGCACCGGGGAGCTGTTTTTT. The chain is built from TRBV11-2 and TRBJ2-2, with D tentatively TRBD1 (6 bases). Germline loops: CDR1 SGHAT, CDR2 FQNNGV. This CDR3 spans 14 amino acids. The V end was cut by 5 bases, the J end by 4 bases, with 11 bases between.